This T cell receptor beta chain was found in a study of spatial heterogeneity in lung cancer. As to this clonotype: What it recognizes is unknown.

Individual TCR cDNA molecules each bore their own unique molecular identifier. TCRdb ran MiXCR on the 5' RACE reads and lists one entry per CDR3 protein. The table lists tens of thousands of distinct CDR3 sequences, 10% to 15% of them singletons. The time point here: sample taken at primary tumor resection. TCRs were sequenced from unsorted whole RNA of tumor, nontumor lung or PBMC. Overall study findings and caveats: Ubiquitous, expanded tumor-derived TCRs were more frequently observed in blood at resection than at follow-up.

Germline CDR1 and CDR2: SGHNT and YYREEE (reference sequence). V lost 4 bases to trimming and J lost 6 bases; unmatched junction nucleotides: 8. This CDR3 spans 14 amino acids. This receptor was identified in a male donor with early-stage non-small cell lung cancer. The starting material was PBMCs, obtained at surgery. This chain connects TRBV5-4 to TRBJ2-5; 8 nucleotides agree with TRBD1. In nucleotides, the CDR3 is TGTGCCAGCAGCGGAGGACAGGGATTAAAGACCCAGTACTTC. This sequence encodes CASSGGQGLKTQYF.